This passage covers 10 T cell receptor beta chains from one sample sequenced in a study of cytomegalovirus exposure and HLA in healthy donors. In the PCR, 60 Vbeta and 13 Jbeta primers were used. The repertoire was sequenced with immunoSEQ multiplex PCR; TCRdb's copy has only in-frame clones and lacks some. The sample carries under 200,000 clones, 65% to 80% recorded once. The specimen sequenced was PBMCs. Receptors were obtained from a woman in her thirties or forties in good health and CMV-seropositive.

This clone appeared a few times. J is TRBJ1-2 and V is TRBV7-2; the D is unclear. With 5 bases removed from V and 2 bases from J, the gap between germline ends came to 9 bases. The CDR3 contains 13 residues. CDR1 SGHTA and CDR2 FQGNSA come from the germline V gene. The CDR3 here is CASSRGSNYGYTF. The CDR3 nucleotides read TGTGCCAGCAGCCGCGGGAGCAACTATGGCTACACCTTC.

This clone has more than one count but fewer than ten. The chain uses TRBV5-1 and TRBJ2-6; D may be TRBD2 (5 bases). The V and J ends lost 6 bases and 2 bases respectively, with 12 bases between them. This CDR3 is 15 amino acids long. CDR1 is SGHRS and CDR2 is YFSETQ in the germline V gene. The CDR3 is CASTTSGTGANVLTF. As DNA, the CDR3 is TGCGCCAGCACAACGTCCGGGACTGGGGCCAACGTCCTGACTTTC.

The V and J genes are TRBV4-3 and TRBJ1-3, with 7 bases aligning to TRBD1. The CDR3 loop spans 16 amino acids. The germline gives CDR1 LGHNA, CDR2 YSLEER. The V segment lost 4 bases and the J segment 0 bases; nucleotides outside the gene matches: 6. CDR3 DNA: TGCGCCAGCAGCCGCCTCTACAGGGGCTCTGGAAACACCATATATTTT. It is translated as CASSRLYRGSGNTIYF.

In this sample, this clone turned up once. This chain uses TRBV6-5 with TRBJ1-5; 8 nucleotides agree with TRBD1. Germline assignment: CDR1 MNHEY and CDR2 SVGAGI. The CDR3 runs to 15 residues. After removal of 1 base from V and 6 bases from J, the junction contained 5 bases not matched to a gene. The CDR3 is CASSYFTGGGQPQHF. The CDR3 coding sequence is TGTGCCAGCAGTTACTTTACAGGGGGAGGTCAGCCCCAGCATTTT.

The chain is built from TRBV5-1 and TRBJ2-1; 8 bases are a match to TRBD1. The junction had 6 bases not matched to a gene; V was cut back by 0 bases and J by 4 bases. Germline V CDR1 and CDR2: SGHRS, YFSETQ. The length of the CDR3 is 16 residues. CDR3 sequence reads: CASSLDPQGAYNEQFF. The CDR3, as DNA: TGCGCCAGCAGCTTGGACCCCCAGGGGGCTTACAATGAGCAGTTCTTC.

The V and J genes are TRBV4-1 and TRBJ1-1, with 7 positions matching TRBD1. Germline CDR1 is MGHRA and CDR2 is YSYEKL. This CDR3 is 17 amino acids long. V lost 3 bases and J lost 2; bases outside the gene matches: 12. The DNA for the CDR3 is TGCGCCAGCAGCCAGTTGAACAGGGGTGGACGAAACACTGAAGCTTTCTTT. Protein sequence: CASSQLNRGGRNTEAFF.

The count of this clone is one. The chain has TRBV7-2 and TRBJ1-4, with TRBD1 identical over 10 bases. V lost 0 bases and J lost 8; bases outside the gene matches: 3. CDR3 length equals 15 residues. Germline CDR1 is SGHTA and CDR2 is FQGNSA. In DNA, the CDR3 is TGTGCCAGCAGCTTAGCGAGGGACAGGGGAGAAAAACTGTTTTTT. It is translated as CASSLARDRGEKLFF. Supplemented by reference TRBV7-2 and TRBJ1-4, the full variable domain reads GAGVSQSPSNKVTEKGKDVELRCDPISGHTALYWYRQSLGQGLEFLIYFQGNSAPDKSGLPSDRFSAERTGGSVSTLTIQRTQQEDSAVYLCASSLARDRGEKLFFGSGTQLSVL.

The genes are TRBV6-5 and TRBJ1-5; D is ambiguous. The CDR3 totals 15 residues. V was pared by 5 bases and J by 7 bases, with 18 bases between. Germline V gives CDR1 MNHEY, CDR2 SVGAGI. CDR3: CASSPEAGTMQPQHF. The CDR3 DNA is TGTGCCAGCAGTCCCGAAGCGGGTACTATGCAGCCCCAGCATTTT.

In nucleotides, the CDR3 is TGTGCCAGCAGCGGGGGGACGGCCTACGAGCAGTACTTC. Its protein product is CASSGGTAYEQYF. The chain employs TRBV7-2 and TRBJ2-7; possibly TRBD2 for D (6 bases). The CDR3 covers 13 residues. The V and J ends lost 5 bases and 2 bases respectively, with 10 bases between them. CDR1 SGHTA and CDR2 FQGNSA come from the germline V gene.

Notes on this clone: The sample carries other DNA sequences with the same CDR3. The V gene is TRBV7-2, the J gene TRBJ2-3, with TRBD2 as a possible D gene (6 bases). The CDR3 loop spans 15 amino acids. The germline V gene has CDR1 SGHTA and CDR2 FQGNSA. With 0 bases removed from V and 0 bases from J, the gap between germline ends came to 7 bases. Here the CDR3 DNA reads TGTGCCAGCAGCTTAGCAGCGGGCAGCACAGATACGCAGTATTTT. It codes for CASSLAAGSTDTQYF.